This T cell receptor (beta chain) was identified during a study of T-cell reconstitution after alpha-beta-depleted transplantation in children. TCRbeta library construction was performed incorporating unique molecular identifiers. Each CDR3 protein is one row after TCRdb ran MiXCR on the PCR reads. The sample lists 500,000 or so distinct CDR3 sequences; 30% to 35% were seen once. A few counts support this clonotype. The input for sequencing was PBMCs from the stem cell graft donor, taken from the stem cell graft. The TCR sequence derives from a human donor who donated a stem cell graft to a child with aplastic anemia.

The CDR3 nucleotides are TGCAGCGCGAATACGGACAGGGGGTTCAATGAGCAGTTCTTC. Translation gives CSANTDRGFNEQFF. The chain carries TRBV29-1 and TRBJ2-1; TRBD1 matches 10 bases. V was clipped by 7 bases and J by 6 bases; unmatched bases: 9. Germline CDR1 and CDR2: SQVTM and ANQGSEA. This CDR3 is 14 amino acids long.